The entry below gives a single T cell receptor (beta chain) sequence along with its context. These data belong to a study of CD8 T cells in Susac syndrome. As for the study in general: Among the Susac syndrome patients sequenced, 5 or 6 had active disease and eight or nine were in remission.

TCR beta sequencing was performed on blood CD8+ and CD4+ T cells. Random hexamers primed reverse transcription of roughly 0.5 to 1 ug RNA. Multiplex PCR with immunoSEQ amplified the TCR beta CDR3 across 54 Vbeta and 13 Jbeta. One entry per CDR3 protein results from TCRdb running MiXCR on the immunoSEQ multiplex PCR reads. This repertoire shows 95,000 to 150,000 distinct CDR3 sequences, just under 95% found once; its top ten account for 0.28%. The CDR3 has 14 residues. The V end was cut by 0 bases, the J end by 5 bases, with 10 bases between. Germline CDR1 and CDR2: LGHNA and YNFKEQ. This sequence joins TRBV4-2 and TRBJ1-1, with TRBD1 as a possible D gene (5 bases). The sequencing sample was made of CD8+ T cells from PBMCs. The TCR sequence derives from a human donor with Susac syndrome. The CDR3 sequence is CASSQEGAGTEAFF. The CDR3 DNA is TGTGCCAGCAGCCAAGAAGGGGCCGGAACTGAAGCTTTCTTT.